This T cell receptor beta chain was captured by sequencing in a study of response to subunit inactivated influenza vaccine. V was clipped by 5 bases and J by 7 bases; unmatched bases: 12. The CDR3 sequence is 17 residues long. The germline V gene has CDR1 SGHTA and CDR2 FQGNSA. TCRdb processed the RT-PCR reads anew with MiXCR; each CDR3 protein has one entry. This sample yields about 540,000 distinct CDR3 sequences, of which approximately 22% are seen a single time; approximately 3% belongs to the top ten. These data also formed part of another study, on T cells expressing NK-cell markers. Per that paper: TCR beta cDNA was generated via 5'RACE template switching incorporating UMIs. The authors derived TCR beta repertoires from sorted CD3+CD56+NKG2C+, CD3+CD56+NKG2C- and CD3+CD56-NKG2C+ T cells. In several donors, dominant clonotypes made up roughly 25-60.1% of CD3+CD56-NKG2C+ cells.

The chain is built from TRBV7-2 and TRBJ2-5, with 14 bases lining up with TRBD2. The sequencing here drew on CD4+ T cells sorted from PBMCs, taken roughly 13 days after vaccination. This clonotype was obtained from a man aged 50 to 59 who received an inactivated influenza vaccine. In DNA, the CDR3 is TGTGCCAGCAGCAGAATGACTAGCGGGGGGGCATTCGGGACCCAGTACTTC. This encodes CASSRMTSGGAFGTQYF.